This is a list of T cell receptor beta chains from one sample in a study of metastatic and nonmetastatic thyroid tumors. TCRdb recomputed clones from the PCR reads via MiXCR. The profile shows about 22,000 clones, about 17% of them singletons. The specimen was adjacent normal tissue. All receptors come from a male donor with papillary thyroid cancer or a benign thyroid nodule (not recorded which). Some clones in this sample may be carry-over from other donors' samples. Each CDR3 is given with its conserved first and last residue. Fields, in order: J gene, clone size, V gene, D gene, CDR3 DNA, CDR3 protein. A D gene is named only where the DNA matches it firmly. Only some rows state a clone size, as once, few, many or a class for expanded clones.

j_call: TRBJ2-2
clone_size: many
v_call: TRBV10-3
d_call: -
cdr3_nt: TGTGCCATCAGTGATCCGGGACTTTCGGGCACCGGGGAGCTGTTTTTT
cdr3_aa: CAISDPGLSGTGELFF

j_call: TRBJ2-6
clone_size: few
v_call: TRBV6-1
d_call: -
cdr3_nt: TGTGCCAGCAGTGACTTCTGGGCCAACGTCCTTACTTTC
cdr3_aa: CASSDFWANVLTF

j_call: TRBJ2-3
clone_size: many
v_call: TRBV4-1
d_call: -
cdr3_nt: TGCGCCAGCAGCCAAGATGGGTTCACAGATACGCAGTATTTT
cdr3_aa: CASSQDGFTDTQYF

j_call: TRBJ2-3
clone_size: medium-sized
v_call: TRBV12-3/TRBV12-4
d_call: -
cdr3_nt: TGTGCCAGCAGCCTGGGGCTTGGCACAGATACGCAGTATTTT
cdr3_aa: CASSLGLGTDTQYF

j_call: TRBJ1-2
clone_size: medium-sized
v_call: TRBV10-3
d_call: TRBD1
cdr3_nt: TGTGCCATCAGACGGGACAGGGGGCGAATGGGCTATGGCTACACCTTC
cdr3_aa: CAIRRDRGRMGYGYTF

j_call: TRBJ2-7
clone_size: many
v_call: TRBV7-9
d_call: -
cdr3_nt: TGTGCCAGCAGCCCCGGCAATTACGAGCAGTACTTC
cdr3_aa: CASSPGNYEQYF

j_call: TRBJ1-5
clone_size: -
v_call: TRBV13
d_call: -
cdr3_nt: TGTGCCAGCACTCGGGCAAGCCATAGCAGTCATCCCCAGCATTTT
cdr3_aa: CASTRASHSSHPQHF

j_call: TRBJ1-6
clone_size: medium-sized
v_call: TRBV6-1
d_call: -
cdr3_nt: TGTGCCAGCAGCAGGGAGGGACTTCTTAATTCACCCCTCCACTTT
cdr3_aa: CASSREGLLNSPLHF

j_call: TRBJ1-6
clone_size: many
v_call: TRBV18
d_call: -
cdr3_nt: TGTGCCAGCTCTCTTAAGACAGAGTATAATTCACCCCTCCACTTT
cdr3_aa: CASSLKTEYNSPLHF

j_call: TRBJ2-1
clone_size: many
v_call: TRBV7-9
d_call: -
cdr3_nt: TGTGCCAGCTTACTTATGGGGCTTAACAATGAGCAGTTCTTC
cdr3_aa: CASLLMGLNNEQFF

j_call: TRBJ2-2
clone_size: many
v_call: TRBV7-3
d_call: -
cdr3_nt: TGTGCCAGCAGCCCGGGGCTAGCTGGCGGGGAGCTGTTTTTT
cdr3_aa: CASSPGLAGGELFF

j_call: TRBJ2-1
clone_size: many
v_call: TRBV19
d_call: -
cdr3_nt: TGTGCCAGTAGACCCCCGGGCTCCTACAATGAGCAGTTCTTC
cdr3_aa: CASRPPGSYNEQFF

j_call: TRBJ2-3
clone_size: medium-sized
v_call: TRBV5-1
d_call: -
cdr3_nt: TGCGCCAGCAGCTTGGCGGGGGTGGGGACAGATACGCAGTATTTT
cdr3_aa: CASSLAGVGTDTQYF

j_call: TRBJ2-2
clone_size: many
v_call: TRBV4-3
d_call: -
cdr3_nt: TGCGCCAGCGGTCAAGGGGAGGCGACCGGGGAGCTGTTTTTT
cdr3_aa: CASGQGEATGELFF

j_call: TRBJ2-5
clone_size: -
v_call: TRBV6-1
d_call: -
cdr3_nt: TGTGCCATCACCGAGGGGTCGGTGGAGACCCAGTACTTC
cdr3_aa: CAITEGSVETQYF

j_call: TRBJ2-3
clone_size: many
v_call: TRBV6-6
d_call: TRBD2
cdr3_nt: TGTGCCAGCAGTTACGGGCGGGGGGAACCAGATACGCAGTATTTT
cdr3_aa: CASSYGRGEPDTQYF

j_call: TRBJ1-5
clone_size: many
v_call: TRBV6-1
d_call: -
cdr3_nt: TGTGCCAGCAGTGAGTTCCCCCGGGGCTTAAATCAGCCCCAGCATTTT
cdr3_aa: CASSEFPRGLNQPQHF

j_call: TRBJ2-5
clone_size: many
v_call: TRBV11-2
d_call: -
cdr3_nt: TGTGCCAGCAGCCACTACTATTACTTC
cdr3_aa: CASSHYYYF

j_call: TRBJ1-1
clone_size: -
v_call: TRBV7-7
d_call: TRBD1
cdr3_nt: TGTGCTAGAAGCCCACGACAGGGAGGCACTGAAGCTTTCTTT
cdr3_aa: CARSPRQGGTEAFF

j_call: TRBJ1-6
clone_size: many
v_call: TRBV5-6
d_call: -
cdr3_nt: TGTGCCAGCAGCTTGGACAGGTTCAATTCACCCCTCCACTTT
cdr3_aa: CASSLDRFNSPLHF

j_call: TRBJ2-5
clone_size: many
v_call: TRBV7-2
d_call: -
cdr3_nt: TGTGCCAGCAGCCGCTCGGACAGGGAGGGCGAGACCCAGTACTTC
cdr3_aa: CASSRSDREGETQYF

j_call: TRBJ2-3
clone_size: many
v_call: TRBV3-1
d_call: TRBD2
cdr3_nt: TGTGCCAGCAGCCAAGTCCCAGCGGGAGTCCCAGATACGCAGTATTTT
cdr3_aa: CASSQVPAGVPDTQYF

j_call: TRBJ2-2
clone_size: -
v_call: TRBV2
d_call: TRBD2
cdr3_nt: TGTGCCAGCAGCGACACTAGCGGGGTCGACGGGGAGCTGTTTTTT
cdr3_aa: CASSDTSGVDGELFF